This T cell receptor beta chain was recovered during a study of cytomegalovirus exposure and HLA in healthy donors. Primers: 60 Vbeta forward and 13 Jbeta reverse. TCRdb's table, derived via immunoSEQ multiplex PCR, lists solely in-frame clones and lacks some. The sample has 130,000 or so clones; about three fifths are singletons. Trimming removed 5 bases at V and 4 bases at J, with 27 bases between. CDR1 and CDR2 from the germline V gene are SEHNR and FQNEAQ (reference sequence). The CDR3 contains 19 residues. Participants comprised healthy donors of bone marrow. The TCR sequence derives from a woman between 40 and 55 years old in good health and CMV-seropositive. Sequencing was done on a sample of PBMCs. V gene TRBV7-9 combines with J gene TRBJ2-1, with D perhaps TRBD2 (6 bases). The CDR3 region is CASSPSPISVGSYYNEQFF. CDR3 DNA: TGTGCCAGCAGCCCTAGTCCGATTAGCGTCGGGAGTTATTACAATGAGCAGTTCTTC.